The sequence of this T cell receptor beta chain was determined in a study of cytomegalovirus exposure and HLA in healthy donors. Primers included in the PCR were 60 Vbeta and 13 Jbeta primers. Measured with immunoSEQ multiplex PCR; TCRdb has only the in-frame clones, and not every one. This repertoire shows some 65,000 clones, approximately 68% found once; its top ten account for approximately 10%. The ends were cut back, 11 bases at V and 0 bases at J, with 13 bases in the middle. The CDR3 has 13 residues. Germline V CDR1 and CDR2: SEHNR, FQNEAQ (reference sequence). V usage is TRBV7-9 and J usage is TRBJ1-1; D is uncertain. Sample: PBMCs. The origin of this receptor is a woman aged 25 to 39 in good health and CMV-seronegative. CDR3 sequence (DNA): TGTGCCTGTCTACGGGATCTGAACACTGAAGCTTTCTTT. It specifies CACLRDLNTEAFF.